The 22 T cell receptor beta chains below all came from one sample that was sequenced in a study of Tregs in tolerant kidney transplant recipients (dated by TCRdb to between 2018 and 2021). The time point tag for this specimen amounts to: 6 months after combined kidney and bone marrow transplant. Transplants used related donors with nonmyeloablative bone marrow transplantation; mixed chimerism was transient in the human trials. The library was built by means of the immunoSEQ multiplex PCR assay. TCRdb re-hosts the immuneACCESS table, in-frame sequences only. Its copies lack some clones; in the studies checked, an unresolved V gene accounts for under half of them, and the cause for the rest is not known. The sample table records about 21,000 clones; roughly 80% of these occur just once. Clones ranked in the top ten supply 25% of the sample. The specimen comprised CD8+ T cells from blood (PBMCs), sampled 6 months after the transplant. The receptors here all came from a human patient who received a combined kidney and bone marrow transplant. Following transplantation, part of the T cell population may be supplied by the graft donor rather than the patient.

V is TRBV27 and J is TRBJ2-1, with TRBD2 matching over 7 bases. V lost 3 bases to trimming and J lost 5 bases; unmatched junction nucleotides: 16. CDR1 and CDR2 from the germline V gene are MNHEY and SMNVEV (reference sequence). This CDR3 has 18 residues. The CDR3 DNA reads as TGTGCCAGCAGTTTGGTATTGGGCGGGAGAACTAAGGACAATGAGCAGTTCTTC. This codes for CASSLVLGGRTKDNEQFF.

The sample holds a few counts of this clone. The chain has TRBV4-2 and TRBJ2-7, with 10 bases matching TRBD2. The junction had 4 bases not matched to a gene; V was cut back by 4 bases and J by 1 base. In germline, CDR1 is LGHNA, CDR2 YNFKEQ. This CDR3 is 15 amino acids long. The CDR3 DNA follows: TGTGCCAGCAGCCCGGGACTAGCGTTTTCCTACGAGCAGTACTTC. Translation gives CASSPGLAFSYEQYF.

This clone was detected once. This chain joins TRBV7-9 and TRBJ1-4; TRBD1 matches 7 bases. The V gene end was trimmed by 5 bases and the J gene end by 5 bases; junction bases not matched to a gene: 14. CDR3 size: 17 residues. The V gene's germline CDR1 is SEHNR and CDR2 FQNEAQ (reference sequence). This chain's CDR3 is CASSMLYSGTANEKLFF. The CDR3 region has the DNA TGTGCCAGCAGCATGCTATATTCGGGGACAGCGAATGAAAAACTGTTTTTT.

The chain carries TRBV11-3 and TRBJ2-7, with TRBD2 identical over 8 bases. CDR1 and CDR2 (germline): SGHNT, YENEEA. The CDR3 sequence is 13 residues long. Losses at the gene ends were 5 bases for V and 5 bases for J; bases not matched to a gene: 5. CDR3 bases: TGTGCCAGCAGCGTGTTTAGCGGGAACGAGCAGTACTTC. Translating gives CASSVFSGNEQYF.

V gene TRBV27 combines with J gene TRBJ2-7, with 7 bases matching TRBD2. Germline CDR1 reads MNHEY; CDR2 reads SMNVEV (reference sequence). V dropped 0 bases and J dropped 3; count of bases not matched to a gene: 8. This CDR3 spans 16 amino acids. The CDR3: CASSLSGLGGFYEQYF. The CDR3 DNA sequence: TGTGCCAGCAGTTTATCGGGGTTGGGGGGGTTCTACGAGCAGTACTTC.

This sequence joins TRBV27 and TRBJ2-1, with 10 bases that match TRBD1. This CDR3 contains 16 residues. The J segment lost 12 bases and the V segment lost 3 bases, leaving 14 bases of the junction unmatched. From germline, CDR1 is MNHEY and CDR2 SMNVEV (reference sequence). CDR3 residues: CASSFRGTGTGAVQFF. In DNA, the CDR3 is TGTGCCAGCAGTTTTAGGGGGACGGGGACAGGGGCAGTGCAGTTCTTC.

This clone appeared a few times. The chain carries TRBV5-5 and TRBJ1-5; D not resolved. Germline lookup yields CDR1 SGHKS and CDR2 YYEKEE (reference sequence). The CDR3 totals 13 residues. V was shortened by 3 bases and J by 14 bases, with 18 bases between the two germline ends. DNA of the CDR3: TGTGCCAGCAGCTCGGATCTGGGAGAAATCAAGCATTTT. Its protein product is CASSSDLGEIKHF.

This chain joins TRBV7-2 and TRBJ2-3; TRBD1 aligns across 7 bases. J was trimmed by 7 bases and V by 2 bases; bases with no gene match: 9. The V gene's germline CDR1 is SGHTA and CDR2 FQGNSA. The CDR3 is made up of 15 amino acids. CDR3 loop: CASSLSTGPLNTQYF. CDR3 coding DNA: TGTGCCAGCAGCTTATCGACAGGGCCCTTGAATACGCAGTATTTT. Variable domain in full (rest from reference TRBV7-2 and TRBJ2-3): GAGVSQSPSNKVTEKGKDVELRCDPISGHTALYWYRQSLGQGLEFLIYFQGNSAPDKSGLPSDRFSAERTGGSVSTLTIQRTQQEDSAVYLCASSLSTGPLNTQYFGPGTRLTVL.

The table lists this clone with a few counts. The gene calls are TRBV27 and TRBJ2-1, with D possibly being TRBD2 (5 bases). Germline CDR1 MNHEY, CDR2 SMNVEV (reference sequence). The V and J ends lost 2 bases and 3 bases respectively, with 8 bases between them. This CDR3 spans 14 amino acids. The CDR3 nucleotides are TGTGCCAGCAGTTTACAGGACTTCTACAATGAGCAGTTCTTC. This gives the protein CASSLQDFYNEQFF.

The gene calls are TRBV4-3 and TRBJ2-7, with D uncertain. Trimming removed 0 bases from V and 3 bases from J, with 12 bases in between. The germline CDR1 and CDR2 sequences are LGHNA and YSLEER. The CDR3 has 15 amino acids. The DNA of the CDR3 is TGCGCCAGCAGCCAAGATCGGAGCCACTACTACGAGCAGTACTTC. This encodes CASSQDRSHYYEQYF.

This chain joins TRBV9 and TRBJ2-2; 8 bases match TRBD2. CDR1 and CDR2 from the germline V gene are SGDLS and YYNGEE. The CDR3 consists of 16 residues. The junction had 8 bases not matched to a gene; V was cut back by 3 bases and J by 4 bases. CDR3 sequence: CASSGTGGPGTGELFF. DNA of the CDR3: TGTGCCAGCAGCGGAACGGGAGGGCCGGGCACCGGGGAGCTGTTTTTT. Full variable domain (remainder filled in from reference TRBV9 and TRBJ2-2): DSGVTQTPKHLITATGQRVTLRCSPRSGDLSVYWYQQSLDQGLQFLIQYYNGEERAKGNILERFSAQQFPDLHSELNLSSLELGDSALYFCASSGTGGPGTGELFFGEGSRLTVL.

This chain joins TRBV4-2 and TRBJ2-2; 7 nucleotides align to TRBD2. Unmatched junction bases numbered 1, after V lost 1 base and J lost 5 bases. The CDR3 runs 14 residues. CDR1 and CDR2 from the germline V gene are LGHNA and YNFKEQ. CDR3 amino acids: CASSQGTRTGELFF. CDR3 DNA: TGTGCCAGCAGCCAAGGGACTAGAACCGGGGAGCTGTTTTTT.

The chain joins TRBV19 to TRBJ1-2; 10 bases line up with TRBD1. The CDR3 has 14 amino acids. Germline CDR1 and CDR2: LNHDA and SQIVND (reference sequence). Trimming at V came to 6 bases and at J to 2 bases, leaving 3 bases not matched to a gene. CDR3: CASRWGQGNYGYTF. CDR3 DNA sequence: TGTGCCAGTAGGTGGGGACAGGGGAACTATGGCTACACCTTC. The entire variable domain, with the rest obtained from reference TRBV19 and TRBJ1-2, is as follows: DGGITQSPKYLFRKEGQNVTLSCEQNLNHDAMYWYRQDPGQGLRLIYYSQIVNDFQKGDIAEGYSVSREKKESFPLTVTSAQKNPTAFYLCASRWGQGNYGYTFGSGTRLTVV.

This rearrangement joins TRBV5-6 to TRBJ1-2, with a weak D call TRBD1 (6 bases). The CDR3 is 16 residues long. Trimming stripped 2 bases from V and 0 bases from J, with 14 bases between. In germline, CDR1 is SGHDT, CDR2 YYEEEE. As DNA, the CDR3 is TGTGCCAGCAGCTTAGAAGGGACATCACCTAACTATGGCTACACCTTC. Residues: CASSLEGTSPNYGYTF.

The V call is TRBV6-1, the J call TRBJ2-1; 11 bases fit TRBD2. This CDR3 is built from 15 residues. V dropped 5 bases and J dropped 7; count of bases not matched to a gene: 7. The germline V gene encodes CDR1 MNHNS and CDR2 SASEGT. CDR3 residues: CASSPTSGRLNEQFF. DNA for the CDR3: TGTGCCAGCAGTCCTACTAGCGGGAGATTAAATGAGCAGTTCTTC.

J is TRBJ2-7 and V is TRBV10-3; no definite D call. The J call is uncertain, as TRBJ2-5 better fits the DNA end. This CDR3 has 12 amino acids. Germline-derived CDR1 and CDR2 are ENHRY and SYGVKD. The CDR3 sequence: CAIMTSQETQYF. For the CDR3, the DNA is TGTGCCATCATGACATCCCAAGAGACCCAGTACTTC.

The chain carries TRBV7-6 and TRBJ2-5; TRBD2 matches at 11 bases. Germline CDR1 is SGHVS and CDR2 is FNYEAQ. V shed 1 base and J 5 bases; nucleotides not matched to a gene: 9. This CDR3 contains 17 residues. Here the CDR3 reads CASSLELAGAEGETQYF. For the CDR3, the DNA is TGTGCCAGCAGCTTAGAACTAGCGGGAGCGGAAGGCGAGACCCAGTACTTC.

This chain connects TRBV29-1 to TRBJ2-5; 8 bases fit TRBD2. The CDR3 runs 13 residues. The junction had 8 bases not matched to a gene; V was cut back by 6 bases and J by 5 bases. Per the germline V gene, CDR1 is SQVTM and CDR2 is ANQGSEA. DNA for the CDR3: TGCAGCGTCCCGGGAGGGCCTTTGGAGACCCAGTACTTC. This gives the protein CSVPGGPLETQYF.

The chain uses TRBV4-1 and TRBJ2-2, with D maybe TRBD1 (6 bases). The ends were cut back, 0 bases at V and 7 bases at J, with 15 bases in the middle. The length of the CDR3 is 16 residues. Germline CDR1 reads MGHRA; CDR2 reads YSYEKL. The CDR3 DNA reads TGCGCCAGCAGCCAAGAATGGCCAGGGGACGTCGGGGAGCTGTTTTTT. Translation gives CASSQEWPGDVGELFF.

The DNA for the CDR3 is TGTGCCAGCAGTTTAGGGCAAGAAGGAAACACCATATATTTT. It encodes CASSLGQEGNTIYF. The chain is built from TRBV28 and TRBJ1-3, with D unclear. Deletions cut 2 bases from V and 4 bases from J, with 9 bases between. CDR1 MDHEN and CDR2 SYDVKM come from the germline V gene. The CDR3 runs to 14 residues. The full variable domain, in which reference TRBV28 and TRBJ1-3 provide the parts outside the CDR3, is DVKVTQSSRYLVKRTGEKVFLECVQDMDHENMFWYRQDPGLGLRLIYFSYDVKMKEKGDIPEGYSVSREKKERFSLILESASTNQTSMYLCASSLGQEGNTIYFGEGSWLTVV.

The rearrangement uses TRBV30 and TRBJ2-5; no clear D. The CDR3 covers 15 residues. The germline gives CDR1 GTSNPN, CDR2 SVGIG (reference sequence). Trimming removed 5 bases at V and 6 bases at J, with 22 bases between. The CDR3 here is CAWESLQAPSKTQYF. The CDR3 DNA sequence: TGTGCCTGGGAGTCACTTCAGGCGCCCTCCAAGACCCAGTACTTC.

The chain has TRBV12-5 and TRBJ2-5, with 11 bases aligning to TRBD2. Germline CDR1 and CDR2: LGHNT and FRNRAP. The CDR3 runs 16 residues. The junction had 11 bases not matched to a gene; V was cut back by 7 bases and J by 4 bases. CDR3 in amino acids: CASAEGTSGYSETQYF. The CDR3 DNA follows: TGTGCTAGTGCCGAAGGGACTAGCGGTTATTCAGAGACCCAGTACTTC.